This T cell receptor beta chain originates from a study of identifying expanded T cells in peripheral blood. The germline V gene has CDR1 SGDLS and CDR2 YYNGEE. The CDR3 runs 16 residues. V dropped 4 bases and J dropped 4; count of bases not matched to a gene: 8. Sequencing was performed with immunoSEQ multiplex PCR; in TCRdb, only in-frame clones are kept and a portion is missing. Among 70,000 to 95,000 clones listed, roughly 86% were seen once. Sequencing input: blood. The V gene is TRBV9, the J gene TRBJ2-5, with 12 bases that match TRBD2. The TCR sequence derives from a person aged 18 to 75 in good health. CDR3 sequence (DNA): TGTGCCAGCAGCCCGCCAGGACTAGCGGGAAGAGAGACCCAGTACTTC. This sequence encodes CASSPPGLAGRETQYF.